Each of the 20 T cell receptor beta chains below was sequenced from the same sample in a study of CD8+CD57+ T cells in acquired aplastic anemia. Genomic DNA provided the template from which TCR beta VDJ and CDR3 profiles were obtained. TCRdb used MiXCR to reprocess the reads, holding one entry per CDR3 protein. The sample consists of some 180,000 distinct CDR3 sequences, more than 60% of them appearing once. By flow cytometry, patients selected for sequencing had shown an expansion of CD8+CD57+ cells. Sequencing was performed on sorted CD4+, CD8+, or CD8+CD57+ T cells (not recorded which) from PBMCs. The receptors here all came from a human donor with aplastic anemia.

V is TRBV7-3 and J is TRBJ2-3; 7 bases map to TRBD1. The CDR3 is made up of 15 amino acids. Per the germline V gene, CDR1 is SGHTA and CDR2 is FQGTGA. Trimming cost V 0 bases and J 3 bases; bases outside gene matches: 3. CDR3 amino acids: CASSLTGRGTDTQYF. For the CDR3, the DNA is TGTGCCAGCAGCTTAACGGGCAGGGGGACAGATACGCAGTATTTT.

The rearrangement links TRBV2 to TRBJ1-3; TRBD1 might be the D (5 bases). The CDR3 contains 11 residues. Trimming stripped 4 bases from V and 7 bases from J, with 5 bases between. The V gene's germline CDR1 is SNHLY and CDR2 FYNNEI. The CDR3: CASSAGNTIYF. CDR3 coding DNA: TGTGCCAGCAGTGCAGGGAACACCATATATTTT.

This chain uses TRBV7-2 with TRBJ1-4; TRBD1 matches at 9 bases. The J segment lost 8 bases and the V segment lost 3 bases, leaving 7 bases of the junction unmatched. The germline V gene has CDR1 SGHTA and CDR2 FQGNSA. The CDR3 contains 15 residues. In DNA, the CDR3 is TGTGCCAGCAGCTTGCGCGGGACAGGGATGGAAAAACTGTTTTTT. Its protein product is CASSLRGTGMEKLFF.

This clonotype was recorded a few times. The chain couples TRBV20-1 to TRBJ2-1; TRBD1 matches 7 bases. Looked up from germline, CDR1 is DFQATT and CDR2 is SNEGSKA (reference sequence). This CDR3 region has 14 residues. V lost 3 bases and J lost 5; bases outside the gene matches: 7. This CDR3 is CSASAGTENNEQFF. In DNA form, the CDR3 reads TGCAGTGCTAGTGCCGGGACAGAGAACAATGAGCAGTTCTTC.

The V and J genes are TRBV10-3 and TRBJ2-7, with D perhaps TRBD2 (6 bases). V was clipped by 10 bases and J by 0 bases, with 13 bases between them. There are 13 residues in the CDR3. From germline, CDR1 is ENHRY and CDR2 SYGVKD. The CDR3 here is CASSGGSSYEQYF. The CDR3 nucleotides are TGTGCCAGCTCCGGGGGAAGCTCCTACGAGCAGTACTTC.

This clonotype was counted a few times. V and J are TRBV11-3 and TRBJ1-6; the D gene is possibly TRBD1 (5 bases). Per the germline V gene, CDR1 is SGHNT and CDR2 is YENEEA. The CDR3 sequence is 14 residues long. Trimming left V 5 bases short and J 7 bases short, with 12 bases between. CDR3 residues: CASSHGGSNSPLHF. In nucleotides, the CDR3 is TGTGCCAGCAGCCACGGGGGGAGCAATTCACCCCTCCACTTT.

The rearrangement joins TRBV7-6 to TRBJ2-7; no clear D. There are 14 residues in the CDR3. Looked up from germline, CDR1 is SGHVS and CDR2 is FNYEAQ. Trimming removed 4 bases at V and 2 bases at J, with 12 bases between. The CDR3 sequence: CASSSSAMTYEQYF. CDR3 sequence (DNA): TGTGCCAGCAGCTCCTCTGCCATGACCTACGAGCAGTACTTC.

This clonotype was picked up many times. The CDR3 DNA reads as TGTGCCAGCAGACCGGGACTAGCCTACGAGCAGTACTTC. Translation gives CASRPGLAYEQYF. V and J are TRBV2 and TRBJ2-7; 8 nucleotides agree with TRBD2. This CDR3 is 13 amino acids long. The junction had 3 bases not matched to a gene; V was cut back by 6 bases and J by 2 bases. Germline loops: CDR1 SNHLY, CDR2 FYNNEI.

This clonotype was recorded at least ten times. V is TRBV19 and J is TRBJ2-7; D is ambiguous. V lost 5 bases and J lost 5, with 13 bases in between. The germline gives CDR1 LNHDA, CDR2 SQIVND (reference sequence). The length of the CDR3 is 13 residues. Here the CDR3 reads CASSLGYPDEQYF. The CDR3 nucleotides read TGTGCCAGTAGTCTGGGGTATCCCGACGAGCAGTACTTC.

In this sample, this clonotype turned up many times. J is TRBJ1-2 and V is TRBV7-9; D ambiguous. V gave up 1 base and J gave up 3 bases, with 12 bases separating them. The CDR3 loop spans 15 amino acids. Germline V gene lookup returns CDR1 SEHNR and CDR2 FQNEAQ (reference sequence). CDR3 coding DNA: TGTGCCAGCAGCTTAGGGAATCCCAGCCACTATGGCTACACCTTC. Amino acids: CASSLGNPSHYGYTF.

CDR3 in DNA: TGTGCCAGCATCCCCGTGTCTCCGGGACAGGGGTTCTACCGGGAGCTGTTTTTT. As protein: CASIPVSPGQGFYRELFF. The genes are TRBV2 and TRBJ2-2; 10 bases match TRBD1. CDR1 and CDR2 (germline): SNHLY, FYNNEI. The CDR3 totals 18 residues. Unmatched junction bases numbered 20, after V lost 7 bases and J lost 9 bases.

This clonotype was detected ten times or more. The chain employs TRBV5-1 and TRBJ1-1, with TRBD1 identical over 9 bases. V dropped 5 bases and J dropped 5; count of bases not matched to a gene: 16. The CDR3 length is 17 residues. Germline values: CDR1 SGHRS, CDR2 YFSETQ. The DNA of the CDR3 is TGCGCCAGCAGTCGAACCGGGACAGGGATAGGGGTGACTGAAGCTTTCTTT. This gives the protein CASSRTGTGIGVTEAFF. Looking up the rest from reference TRBV5-1 and TRBJ1-1 gives the full variable domain: KAGVTQTPRYLIKTRGQQVTLSCSPISGHRSVSWYQQTPGQGLQFLFEYFSETQRNKGNFPGRFSGRQFSNSRSEMNVSTLELGDSALYLCASSRTGTGIGVTEAFFGQGTRLTVV.

This sequence joins TRBV7-3 and TRBJ1-1; 8 nucleotides line up with TRBD1. This CDR3 has 12 residues. Germline V gene sequence: CDR1 SGHTA, CDR2 FQGTGA. The trim removed 6 bases at V and 7 bases at J, leaving 4 bases unmatched. CDR3 coding DNA: TGTGCCAGCAGTTCCGGACAGGGTGAAGCTTTCTTT. Translating it yields CASSSGQGEAFF.

This clonotype was observed at least ten times. The chain recombines TRBV10-2 with TRBJ1-1; weak D call: TRBD1 (5 bases). CDR3 size: 18 residues. V was clipped by 0 bases and J by 0 bases, with 17 bases between them. CDR1 WSHSY and CDR2 SAAADI come from the germline V gene. The CDR3 DNA sequence: TGCGCCAGCAGTGAGTCACCGGCTCAGGGACGTATGAACACTGAAGCTTTCTTT. It specifies CASSESPAQGRMNTEAFF.

The chain joins TRBV14 to TRBJ2-3, with 10 bases fitting TRBD1. V was pared by 2 bases and J by 1 base, with 6 bases of the junction left unmatched. CDR3 length: 17 amino acids. The V gene's germline CDR1 is SGHDN and CDR2 FVKESK. CDR3 DNA: TGTGCCAGCAGCCAAACGCGGGACAGGGGTGGCACAGATACGCAGTATTTT. Amino acid sequence: CASSQTRDRGGTDTQYF.

This chain links TRBV7-9 with TRBJ2-5; D gene ambiguous. V was cut by 4 bases and J by 0 bases, with 12 bases left in between. The CDR3 is made up of 15 amino acids. Germline V gene sequence: CDR1 SEHNR, CDR2 FQNEAQ (reference sequence). The CDR3 loop reads CASSSWMDHQETQYF. CDR3 bases: TGTGCCAGCAGCTCGTGGATGGACCACCAAGAGACCCAGTACTTC.

The V gene is TRBV9, the J gene TRBJ2-7; TRBD1 aligns across 12 bases. CDR3 length: 14 amino acids. The trim removed 3 bases at V and 9 bases at J, leaving 7 bases unmatched. Germline V lookup: CDR1 SGDLS, CDR2 YYNGEE. CDR3 nucleotide sequence: TGTGCCAGCAGCGCCGGGACAGGGGGCACGGGGCAGTACTTC. As protein: CASSAGTGGTGQYF.

This clonotype was picked up many times. J is TRBJ1-5 and V is TRBV12-3 or TRBV12-4; D is undetermined. V was trimmed by 0 bases and J by 5 bases, leaving 14 bases between them. This CDR3 spans 16 amino acids. In DNA form, the CDR3 reads TGTGCCAGCAGTTTAGCAAGAGACCGGGAGGATCAGCCCCAGCATTTT. Translation: CASSLARDREDQPQHF.

This clonotype came up many times. This chain connects TRBV2 to TRBJ2-1; 7 nucleotides agree with TRBD1. Trimming cost V 6 bases and J 2 bases; bases outside gene matches: 7. The CDR3 is made up of 15 amino acids. Germline values: CDR1 SNHLY, CDR2 FYNNEI. The CDR3 loop reads CASSGTEGPYNEQFF. DNA for the CDR3: TGTGCCAGCAGCGGGACAGAGGGGCCCTACAATGAGCAGTTCTTC.

The V and J genes are TRBV19 and TRBJ1-2; weak D call: TRBD1 (5 bases). Germline CDR1 is LNHDA and CDR2 is SQIVND (reference sequence). The CDR3 runs 14 residues. The V end lost 6 bases, the J end lost 8 bases, and 19 bases lay between the germline ends. This CDR3 is CASRATFGAGGYTF. The DNA for the CDR3 is TGTGCCAGTAGGGCTACGTTCGGGGCAGGAGGCTACACCTTC.